This TCR beta chain originates from a study of blood T cell repertoires in COVID-19. Study context: PBMCs, B-cell-depleted T cells, or T cells provided the cDNA or gDNA that made up the material.

Using immunoSEQ multiplex PCR, the repertoire was profiled, and TCRdb retains in-frame clones only, with some absent. The table has about 420,000 clones, 80% to 90% seen once; the top ten hold roughly 0.87%. J lost 5 bases, V lost 6 bases, and 7 bases had no gene match. Germline V CDR1 and CDR2: MNHEY, SVGAGI. CDR3 size: 14 residues. The origin of this receptor is a man younger than 35 with COVID-19, enrolled during active disease. Sequencing was done on a sample of peripheral blood. The chain combines TRBV6-5 with TRBJ2-5, with TRBD1 matching over 9 bases. As DNA, the CDR3 is TGTGCCAGCAGGACAGGGGGAGGGACGGAGACCCAGTACTTC. Translation: CASRTGGGTETQYF.